This T cell receptor beta chain appears in the sequencing data of a study of T cell responses to AZD1222 COVID-19 vaccine. Points from the study as a whole: Most donors were white British, females outnumbered males, and clonal diversity was possibly underestimated. Spike-wide coverage was observed for vaccine-associated CD4 TCRs, with dominant responses at 160-218 and 743-854.

TCRdb's copy holds only in-frame clones and misses some; the assay was immunoSEQ multiplex PCR. The sample has 130,000 or so clones; about 89% are singletons. A word on this clone: What it recognizes is unknown.

V was clipped by 4 bases and J by 2 bases; unmatched bases: 4. The germline gives CDR1 KGHSH, CDR2 LQKENI. CDR3 length: 15 residues. The material sequenced was peripheral blood, taken 28 days after the second dose of the MenACWY control vaccine. The sequence was collected from an adult who received the MenACWY meningococcal vaccine as a control. The V call is TRBV18, the J call TRBJ1-5; 8 bases are a match to TRBD1. CDR3 sequence reads: CASSRAGGGNQPQHF. CDR3 DNA: TGTGCCAGCTCACGGGCAGGGGGCGGCAATCAGCCCCAGCATTTT.